The 30 T cell receptor beta chains reported below all come from one sample, sequenced in a study of lymphopenia after photon versus proton radiotherapy (dated by TCRdb to the late 2010s). Libraries were constructed by the immunoSEQ multiplex PCR assay. TCRdb limited this immuneACCESS table to in-frame rearrangements with V and J called. A share of clones is missing; checked studies link under half to unresolved V genes, and the rest is unexplained. Recorded for this sample are tens of thousands of clones; 87% of them occurred a single time. The top ten clones comprise approximately 11% of the sample. The material was peripheral blood, obtained from a patient treated with proton-based radiotherapy. Source of these receptors: a man of 80 years or more with esophageal cancer.

This clone was counted once. The chain recombines TRBV9 with TRBJ1-1, with D unclear. Germline CDR1 reads SGDLS; CDR2 reads YYNGEE. Trimming pared 4 bases from V and 5 bases from J, leaving 6 bases between. The CDR3 has 11 residues. Written as DNA, the CDR3 is TGTGCCAGCAGCTCTTCGACTGAAGCTTTCTTT. This encodes CASSSSTEAFF.

V and J are TRBV5-4 and TRBJ1-1, with D maybe TRBD1 (6 bases). Trimming shortened V by 1 base and J by 5 bases, and 12 bases separated the two germline ends. In germline, CDR1 is SGHNT, CDR2 YYREEE (reference sequence). The CDR3 loop spans 14 amino acids. CDR3 nucleotide sequence: TGTGCCAGCAGCTTGCAGGGGATCCGAACTGAAGCTTTCTTT. Its protein product is CASSLQGIRTEAFF.

The chain recombines TRBV7-8 with TRBJ1-3, with D tentatively TRBD1 (5 bases). Germline-derived CDR1 and CDR2 are SGHVS and FQNEAQ. This CDR3 has 14 residues. Trimming cost V 5 bases and J 0 bases, with 8 bases left between them. The CDR3 sequence is CASSGTFSGNTIYF. CDR3 nucleotide sequence: TGTGCCAGCAGCGGGACCTTCTCTGGAAACACCATATATTTT.

V gene TRBV5-5 combines with J gene TRBJ1-1; 8 nucleotides agree with TRBD1. In germline, CDR1 is SGHKS, CDR2 YYEKEE (reference sequence). Germline trimming cut 2 bases from V and 2 bases from J; bases unmatched to any gene: 2. CDR3 length: 14 residues. The CDR3 reads CASSFGQGNTEAFF. CDR3 in DNA: TGTGCCAGCAGCTTTGGACAGGGAAACACTGAAGCTTTCTTT.

The V gene is TRBV27, the J gene TRBJ2-7; D unclear. Germline V lookup: CDR1 MNHEY, CDR2 SMNVEV (reference sequence). V lost 4 bases and J lost 3, with 10 bases in between. The CDR3 loop spans 13 amino acids. CDR3 in amino acids: CASSYGLSYEQYF. The DNA for the CDR3 is TGTGCCAGCAGTTATGGGTTGAGCTACGAGCAGTACTTC.

The CDR3 sequence: CAWTGGSGNTIYF. In DNA form, the CDR3 reads TGTGCCTGGACCGGGGGCTCTGGAAACACCATATATTTT. The chain has TRBV30 and TRBJ1-3; D possibly corresponds to TRBD1 (5 bases). This CDR3 is 13 amino acids long. Trimming pared 4 bases from V and 0 bases from J, leaving 7 bases between. Germline values: CDR1 GTSNPN, CDR2 SVGIG (reference sequence).

The gene calls are TRBV12-5 and TRBJ2-7; the match to TRBD2 covers 7 bases. The CDR3 consists of 18 residues. The germline V gene has CDR1 LGHNT and CDR2 FRNRAP. V lost 5 bases and J lost 3; bases outside the gene matches: 19. CDR3 DNA: TGTGCTAGTGGTAACTCCGGGGGGAGGGCGGGAGTCTTCTACGAGCAGTACTTC. It is translated as CASGNSGGRAGVFYEQYF.

This clone is medium-sized within its sample. Other DNA sequences within the sample encode an identical CDR3. This chain links TRBV19 with TRBJ1-1; D is undetermined. V lost 3 bases to trimming and J lost 2 bases, with 13 bases between them. The CDR3 has 15 amino acids. Germline CDR1 and CDR2: LNHDA and SQIVND (reference sequence). The CDR3, as DNA: TGTGCCAGTAGTATTCAGATTAAGCCAAACACTGAAGCTTTCTTT. It translates to CASSIQIKPNTEAFF.

The gene calls are TRBV21-1 and TRBJ2-1; TRBD2, the table's D call, lacks a check against the DNA. TRBV21-1 is tagged as a pseudogene. The CDR3 is 16 amino acids. CDR3 region: CASSKVGAGLYNEQFF. For the CDR3, the DNA is TGTGCCAGCAGCAAAGTGGGAGCGGGACTCTACAATGAGCAGTTCTTC.

This rearrangement joins TRBV7-3 to TRBJ1-1; D remains unclear. This CDR3 contains 14 residues. V was shortened by 1 base and J by 7 bases, with 13 bases between the two germline ends. Germline lookup yields CDR1 SGHTA and CDR2 FQGTGA. The CDR3 DNA reads TGTGCCAGCAGCTTAAGGCCGACATCAGATGAAGCTTTCTTT. It encodes CASSLRPTSDEAFF.

The chain has TRBV6-6 and TRBJ2-7; tentatively, D is TRBD1 (5 bases). The CDR3 is 15 residues long. Germline V gene data show CDR1 as MNHNY and CDR2 as SVGAGI (reference sequence). V was cut by 0 bases and J by 4 bases, with 13 bases left in between. CDR3 sequence: CASSYSSTEDYEQYF. CDR3 DNA: TGTGCCAGCAGTTACTCCTCGACAGAAGATTACGAGCAGTACTTC.

This chain joins TRBV4-2 and TRBJ2-2; D may be TRBD2 (5 bases). The germline V gene encodes CDR1 LGHNA and CDR2 YNFKEQ. V was pared by 0 bases and J by 3 bases, with 14 bases between. This CDR3 has 17 amino acids. The CDR3 sequence: CASSQDKRGRDTGELFF. The CDR3 DNA sequence: TGTGCCAGCAGCCAAGATAAGAGAGGGCGCGACACCGGGGAGCTGTTTTTT.

The chain has TRBV6-6 and TRBJ1-6; D unresolved. The CDR3 is 16 residues long. Germline V gene lookup returns CDR1 MNHNY and CDR2 SVGAGI (reference sequence). V lost 5 bases to trimming and J lost 4 bases, with 15 bases between them. The CDR3 DNA is TGTGCCAGCAGTCCCTGGTCTCCTTCATATAATTCACCCCTCCACTTT. Protein product: CASSPWSPSYNSPLHF.

The V gene is TRBV11-3, the J gene TRBJ1-1; D gene ambiguous. V lost 1 base and J 3 bases, leaving 12 bases between the germline ends. Per germline, CDR1 SGHNT and CDR2 YENEEA. The CDR3 spans 15 residues. For the CDR3, the DNA is TGTGCCAGCAGCTTAGGGGGAGCCCGGGACACTGAAGCTTTCTTT. Amino acid sequence: CASSLGGARDTEAFF. The full variable domain, in which reference TRBV11-3 and TRBJ1-1 provide the parts outside the CDR3, is EAGVVQSPRYKIIEKKQPVAFWCNPISGHNTLYWYLQNLGQGPELLIRYENEEAVDDSQLPKDRFSAERLKGVDSTLKIQPAELGDSAVYLCASSLGGARDTEAFFGQGTRLTVV.

The V and J genes are TRBV29-1 and TRBJ2-1; the match to TRBD2 covers 12 bases. V trimming: 3 bases; J trimming: 0 bases; junction bases outside the gene matches: 6. CDR1 is SQVTM, CDR2 ANQGSEA, per germline. CDR3 size: 17 residues. The CDR3: CSVEGLAGQSSYNEQFF. The CDR3 nucleotides read TGCAGCGTTGAGGGACTAGCGGGTCAAAGCTCCTACAATGAGCAGTTCTTC.

This CDR3 is CASSATGANYGYTF. CDR3 coding DNA: TGTGCCAGCAGTGCGACAGGGGCTAACTATGGCTACACCTTC. J is TRBJ1-2 and V is TRBV6-6; 8 bases align to TRBD1. Germline trimming cut 5 bases from V and 0 bases from J; bases unmatched to any gene: 2. The CDR3 runs 14 residues. Germline values: CDR1 MNHNY, CDR2 SVGAGI (reference sequence).

The CDR3 reads CASSLAGPGETQYF. In DNA form, the CDR3 reads TGCGCCAGCAGCTTGGCCGGGCCCGGGGAGACCCAGTACTTC. The rearrangement links TRBV5-1 to TRBJ2-5, with D hard to call. The CDR3 has 14 residues. CDR1 and CDR2 from the germline V gene are SGHRS and YFSETQ. V dropped 0 bases and J dropped 5 bases, with 11 bases sitting between them.

The chain recombines TRBV6-6 with TRBJ2-7, with D hard to call. Trimming left V 7 bases short and J 0 bases short, with 10 bases between. Germline assignment: CDR1 MNHNY and CDR2 SVGAGI (reference sequence). This CDR3 region has 13 residues. The CDR3 reads CASTRANSYEQYF. DNA of the CDR3: TGTGCCAGCACTAGAGCGAACTCCTACGAGCAGTACTTC.

This sequence joins TRBV4-2 and TRBJ2-5, with TRBD2 matching 8 bases. CDR1 LGHNA and CDR2 YNFKEQ come from the germline V gene. Trimming at V came to 4 bases and at J to 1 base, leaving 5 bases not matched to a gene. The CDR3 is 15 residues long. The CDR3, as DNA: TGTGCCAGCAGCCTTGTTAGCGGGGCCCAAGAGACCCAGTACTTC. This translates into CASSLVSGAQETQYF.

The chain couples TRBV5-1 to TRBJ2-3; D possibly uses TRBD1 or TRBD2 (5 bases each). Germline lookup yields CDR1 SGHRS and CDR2 YFSETQ. The CDR3 consists of 15 residues. The V and J ends lost 3 bases and 1 base respectively, with 12 bases between them. CDR3 bases: TGCGCCAGCAGCTCGGCCCCGGGGCGCACAGATACGCAGTATTTT. Its protein is CASSSAPGRTDTQYF.

The V call is TRBV18, the J call TRBJ1-2; D is unresolved. The germline CDR1 and CDR2 sequences are KGHSH and LQKENI. The V and J ends lost 4 bases and 5 bases respectively, with 20 bases between them. This CDR3 contains 16 residues. CDR3 sequence (DNA): TGTGCCAGCTCACAGTCGCCCTGGGGTACGGGGTATGGCTACACCTTC. This sequence encodes CASSQSPWGTGYGYTF.

The chain joins TRBV10-3 to TRBJ2-3, with 8 bases lining up with TRBD1. The CDR3 totals 17 residues. V was pared by 4 bases and J by 2 bases, with 11 bases of the junction left unmatched. Per the germline V gene, CDR1 is ENHRY and CDR2 is SYGVKD. This CDR3 reads CAISANAGGISTDTQYF. CDR3 DNA: TGTGCCATCAGTGCGAATGCAGGGGGCATCTCCACAGATACGCAGTATTTT.

This chain uses TRBV10-1 with TRBJ1-2; 7 nucleotides line up with TRBD1. The CDR3 totals 15 residues. V was pared by 0 bases and J by 5 bases, with 6 bases of the junction left unmatched. Germline CDR1 reads WNHNN; CDR2 reads SYGVQD (reference sequence). CDR3 DNA sequence: TGCGCCAGCAGTGAGTCCTCAGGGGGTTCGTATGGCTACACCTTC. Its protein product is CASSESSGGSYGYTF.

The V call is TRBV5-6, the J call TRBJ1-1; tentative D call: TRBD1 (5 bases). The V end lost 3 bases, the J end lost 4 bases, and 19 bases lay between the germline ends. Per germline, CDR1 SGHDT and CDR2 YYEEEE. The CDR3 loop spans 16 amino acids. This CDR3 is CASSSLQVYSGTEAFF. DNA for the CDR3: TGTGCCAGCAGCTCCTTACAGGTTTACTCGGGCACTGAAGCTTTCTTT. Full variable domain (remainder filled in from reference TRBV5-6 and TRBJ1-1): DAGVTQSPTHLIKTRGQQVTLRCSPKSGHDTVSWYQQALGQGPQFIFQYYEEEERQRGNFPDRFSGHQFPNYSSELNVNALLLGDSALYLCASSSLQVYSGTEAFFGQGTRLTVV.

The chain has TRBV4-1 and TRBJ1-2; weak D call: TRBD1 (5 bases). CDR1 is MGHRA and CDR2 is YSYEKL in the germline V gene. The germline V and J ends were trimmed by 3 bases and 8 bases, with 25 bases remaining between them. This CDR3 has 17 amino acids. CDR3 DNA: TGCGCCAGCAGCCAGATGGAGGGACGGAGGACCACTGGGGGCTACACCTTC. Residues: CASSQMEGRRTTGGYTF.

Only one count was recorded for this clone. This rearrangement joins TRBV9 to TRBJ1-1; 9 nucleotides align to TRBD1. V was clipped by 4 bases and J by 4 bases; unmatched bases: 8. The CDR3 is made up of 15 amino acids. CDR1 SGDLS and CDR2 YYNGEE come from the germline V gene. The CDR3 nucleotides are TGTGCCAGCAGCATTACACCGGGACAGGGCACTGAAGCTTTCTTT. Protein: CASSITPGQGTEAFF. The full variable domain, its missing parts supplied by reference TRBV9 and TRBJ1-1, is DSGVTQTPKHLITATGQRVTLRCSPRSGDLSVYWYQQSLDQGLQFLIQYYNGEERAKGNILERFSAQQFPDLHSELNLSSLELGDSALYFCASSITPGQGTEAFFGQGTRLTVV.

The chain couples TRBV19 to TRBJ1-5, with D uncertain. Germline CDR1 and CDR2: LNHDA and SQIVND (reference sequence). V dropped 8 bases and J dropped 4 bases, with 18 bases sitting between them. The CDR3 is 15 residues long. The CDR3 DNA is TGTGCCAGTCGCGGTGGGCAGGCCCCGAATCAGCCCCAGCATTTT. This translates into CASRGGQAPNQPQHF.

As DNA, the CDR3 is TGTGCCAGCAGCCGGGGGGGCCCCGGGGATACGCAGTATTTT. This sequence encodes CASSRGGPGDTQYF. This chain connects TRBV5-4 to TRBJ2-3; 8 bases align to TRBD2. V dropped 4 bases and J dropped 6; count of bases not matched to a gene: 7. Germline assignment: CDR1 SGHNT and CDR2 YYREEE (reference sequence). The CDR3 loop spans 14 amino acids.

The chain has TRBV29-1 and TRBJ2-7, with D maybe TRBD1 (6 bases). Germline V gene data show CDR1 as SQVTM and CDR2 as ANQGSEA. Trimming left V 4 bases short and J 5 bases short, with 12 bases between. This CDR3 is 12 amino acids long. This CDR3 reads CSVGVGAHEQYF. CDR3 nucleotide sequence: TGCAGCGTTGGTGTGGGGGCCCACGAGCAGTACTTC.

The chain recombines TRBV7-2 with TRBJ2-7; D uncertain. The germline gives CDR1 SGHTA, CDR2 FQGNSA. Trimming stripped 8 bases from V and 0 bases from J, with 17 bases between. The CDR3 consists of 15 residues. The CDR3 here is CASGWDGKSSYEQYF. In DNA form, the CDR3 reads TGTGCCAGCGGGTGGGATGGGAAATCCTCCTACGAGCAGTACTTC.